This TCR beta chain emerged from a study of technical replicates of blood from several donors. Using immunoSEQ multiplex PCR, the repertoire was profiled, and TCRdb retains in-frame clones only, with some absent. The table includes about 97,000 clones, roughly 95% detected once. This clone was seen just once. Germline CDR1 is SEHNR and CDR2 is FQNEAQ (reference sequence). This CDR3 has 15 residues. The trim removed 1 base at V and 5 bases at J, leaving 4 bases unmatched. The sample comprised T cells isolated from PBMCs. The clonotype originates from a human donor in good health. The V call is TRBV7-9, the J call TRBJ1-5; 8 positions match TRBD1. The CDR3 nucleotides read TGTGCCAGCAGCTTAGTTGGGACAGGTCATCAGCCCCAGCATTTT. Its translation: CASSLVGTGHQPQHF.